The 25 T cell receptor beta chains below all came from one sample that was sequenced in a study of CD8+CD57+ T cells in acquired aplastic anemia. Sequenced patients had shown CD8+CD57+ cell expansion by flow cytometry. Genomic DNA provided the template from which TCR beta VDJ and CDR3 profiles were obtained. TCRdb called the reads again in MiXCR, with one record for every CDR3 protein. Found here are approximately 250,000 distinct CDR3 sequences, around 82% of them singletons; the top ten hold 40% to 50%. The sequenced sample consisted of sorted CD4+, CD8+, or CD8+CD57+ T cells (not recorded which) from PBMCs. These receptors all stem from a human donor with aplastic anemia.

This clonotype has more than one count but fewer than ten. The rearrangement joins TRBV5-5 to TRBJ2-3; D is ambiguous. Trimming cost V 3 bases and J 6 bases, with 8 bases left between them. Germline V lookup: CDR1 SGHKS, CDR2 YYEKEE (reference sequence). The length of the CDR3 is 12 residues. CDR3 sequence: CASSSSQDTQYF. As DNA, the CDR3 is TGTGCCAGCAGCTCCTCACAGGATACGCAGTATTTT.

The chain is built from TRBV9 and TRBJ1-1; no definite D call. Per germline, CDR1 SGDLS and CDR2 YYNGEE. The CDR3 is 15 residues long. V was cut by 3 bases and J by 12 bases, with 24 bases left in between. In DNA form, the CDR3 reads TGTGCCAGCAGCGAAGATCCCATAGCGAACACGCAGTCTTTCTTT. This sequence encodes CASSEDPIANTQSFF.

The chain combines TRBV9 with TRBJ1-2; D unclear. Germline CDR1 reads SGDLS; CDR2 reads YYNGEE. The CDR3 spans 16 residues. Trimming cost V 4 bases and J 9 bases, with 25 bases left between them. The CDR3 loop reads CASSLGWDTQVFSYTF. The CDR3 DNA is TGTGCCAGCAGCTTAGGGTGGGATACGCAGGTTTTTAGCTACACCTTC. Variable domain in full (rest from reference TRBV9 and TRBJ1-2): DSGVTQTPKHLITATGQRVTLRCSPRSGDLSVYWYQQSLDQGLQFLIQYYNGEERAKGNILERFSAQQFPDLHSELNLSSLELGDSALYFCASSLGWDTQVFSYTFGSGTRLTVV.

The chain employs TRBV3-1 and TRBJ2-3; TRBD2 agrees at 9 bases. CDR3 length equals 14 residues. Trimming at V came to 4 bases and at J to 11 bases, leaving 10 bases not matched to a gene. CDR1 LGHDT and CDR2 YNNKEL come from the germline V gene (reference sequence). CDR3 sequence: CASSLAGVPARQYF. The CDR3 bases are TGTGCCAGCAGCCTAGCGGGAGTTCCCGCCAGGCAGTATTTT.

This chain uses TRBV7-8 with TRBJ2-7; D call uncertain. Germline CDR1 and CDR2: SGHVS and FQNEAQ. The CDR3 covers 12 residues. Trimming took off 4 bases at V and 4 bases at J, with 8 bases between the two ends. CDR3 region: CASSSCRYEQYF. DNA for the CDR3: TGTGCCAGCAGCTCGTGTCGATACGAGCAGTACTTC.

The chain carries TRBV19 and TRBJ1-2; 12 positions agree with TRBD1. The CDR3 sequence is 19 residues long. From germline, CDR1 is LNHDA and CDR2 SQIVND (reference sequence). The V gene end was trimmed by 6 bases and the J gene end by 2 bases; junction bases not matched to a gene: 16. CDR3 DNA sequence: TGTGCCAGTAGGGGACAGGGGGCATTCCGCCTTATACGGAACTATGGCTACACCTTC. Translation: CASRGQGAFRLIRNYGYTF.

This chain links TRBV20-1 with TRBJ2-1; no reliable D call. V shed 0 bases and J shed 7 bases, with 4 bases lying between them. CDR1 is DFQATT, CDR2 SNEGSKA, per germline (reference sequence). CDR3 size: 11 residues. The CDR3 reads CSARDLNEQFF. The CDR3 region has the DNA TGCAGTGCTAGAGATCTTAATGAGCAGTTCTTC.

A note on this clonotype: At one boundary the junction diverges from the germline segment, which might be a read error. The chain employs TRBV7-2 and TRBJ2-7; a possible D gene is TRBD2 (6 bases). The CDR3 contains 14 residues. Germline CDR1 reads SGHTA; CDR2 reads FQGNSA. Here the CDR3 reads CASSLVGGPYKQYF. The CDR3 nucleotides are TGTGCCAGCAGTTTAGTGGGAGGTCCCTACAAGCAGTATTTC.

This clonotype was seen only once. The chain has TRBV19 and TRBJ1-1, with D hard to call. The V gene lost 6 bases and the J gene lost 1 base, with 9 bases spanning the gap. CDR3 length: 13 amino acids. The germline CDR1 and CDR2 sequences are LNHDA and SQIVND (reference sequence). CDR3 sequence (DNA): TGTGCCAGTAGGGACTTCCCGAACACTGAAGCTTTCTTT. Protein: CASRDFPNTEAFF.

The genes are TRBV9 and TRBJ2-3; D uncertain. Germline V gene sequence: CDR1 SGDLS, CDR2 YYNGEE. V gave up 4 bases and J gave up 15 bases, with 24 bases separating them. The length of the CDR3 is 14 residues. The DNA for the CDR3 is TGTGCCAGCAGCTTAGGGTCAGGTCCGCAGTATTTTTATTTT. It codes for CASSLGSGPQYFYF.

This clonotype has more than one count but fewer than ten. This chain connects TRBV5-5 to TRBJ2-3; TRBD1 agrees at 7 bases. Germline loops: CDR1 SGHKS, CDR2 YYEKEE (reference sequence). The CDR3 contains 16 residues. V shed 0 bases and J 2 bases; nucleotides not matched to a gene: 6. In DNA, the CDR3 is TGTGCCAGCAGCTTGGACAGGGGTGAGGACACAGATACGCAGTATTTT. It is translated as CASSLDRGEDTDTQYF.

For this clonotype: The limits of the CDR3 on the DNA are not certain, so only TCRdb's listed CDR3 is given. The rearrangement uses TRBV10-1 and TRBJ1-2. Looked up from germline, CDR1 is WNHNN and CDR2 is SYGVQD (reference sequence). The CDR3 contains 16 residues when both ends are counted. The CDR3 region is CATSGFASGILDSNTF.

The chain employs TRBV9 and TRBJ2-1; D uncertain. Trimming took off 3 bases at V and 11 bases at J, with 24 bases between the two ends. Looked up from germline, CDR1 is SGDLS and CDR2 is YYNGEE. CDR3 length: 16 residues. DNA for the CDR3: TGTGCCAGCAGCGACGACGGCGCCACCTATAAGGCACAGCAGTTCTTC. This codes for CASSDDGATYKAQQFF.

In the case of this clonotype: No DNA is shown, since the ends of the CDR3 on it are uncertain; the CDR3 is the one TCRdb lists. The CDR3 loop is CASSLEPLLWLHLRF. The chain is built from TRBV2 and TRBJ2-1; TRBD2, the table's D call, was not compared with the DNA. The CDR3 spans 15 amino acids, including both terminal residues. CDR1 is SNHLY and CDR2 is FYNNEI in the germline V gene.

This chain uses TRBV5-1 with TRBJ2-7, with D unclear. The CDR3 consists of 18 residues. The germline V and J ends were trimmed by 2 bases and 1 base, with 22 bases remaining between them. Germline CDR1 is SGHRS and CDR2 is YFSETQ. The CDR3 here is CASSFYRVGTALSYEQYV. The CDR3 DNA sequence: TGCGCCAGCAGCTTTTATAGAGTCGGCACAGCCCTTTCCTACGAGCAGTACGTC.

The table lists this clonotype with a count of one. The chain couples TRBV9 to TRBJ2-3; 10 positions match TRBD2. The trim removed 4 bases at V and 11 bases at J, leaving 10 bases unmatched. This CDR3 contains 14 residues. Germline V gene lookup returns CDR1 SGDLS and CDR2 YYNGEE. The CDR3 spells CASSLAGGPTKQYF. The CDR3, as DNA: TGTGCCAGCAGCTTAGCGGGAGGTCCCACTAAGCAGTATTTT.

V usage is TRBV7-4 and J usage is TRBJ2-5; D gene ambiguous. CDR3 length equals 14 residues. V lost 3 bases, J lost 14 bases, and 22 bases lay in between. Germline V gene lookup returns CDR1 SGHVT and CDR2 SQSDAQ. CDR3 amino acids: CASSFTLRRTYDYF. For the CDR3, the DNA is TGTGCCAGCAGCTTCACTCTACGACGGACCTATGACTACTTC.

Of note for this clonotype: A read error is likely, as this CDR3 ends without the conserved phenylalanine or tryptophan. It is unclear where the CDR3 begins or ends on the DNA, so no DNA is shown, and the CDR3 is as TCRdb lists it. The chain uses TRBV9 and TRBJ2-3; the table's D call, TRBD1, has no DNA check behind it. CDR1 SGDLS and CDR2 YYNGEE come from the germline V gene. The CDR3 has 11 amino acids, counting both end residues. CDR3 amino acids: CASSGEGDPKD.

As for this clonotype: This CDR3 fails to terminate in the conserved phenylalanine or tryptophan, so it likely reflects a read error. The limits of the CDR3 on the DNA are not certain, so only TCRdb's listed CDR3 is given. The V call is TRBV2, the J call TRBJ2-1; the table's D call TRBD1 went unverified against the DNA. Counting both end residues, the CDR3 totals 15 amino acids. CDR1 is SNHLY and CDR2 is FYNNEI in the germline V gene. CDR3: CASSEAGSGGGYELY.

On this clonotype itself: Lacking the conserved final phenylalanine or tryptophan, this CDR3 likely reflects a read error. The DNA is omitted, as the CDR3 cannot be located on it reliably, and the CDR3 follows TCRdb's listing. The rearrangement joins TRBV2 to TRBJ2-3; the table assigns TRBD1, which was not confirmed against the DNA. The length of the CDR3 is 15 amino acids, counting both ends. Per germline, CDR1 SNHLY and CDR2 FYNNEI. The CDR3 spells CASSVSYSNQPPHFG.

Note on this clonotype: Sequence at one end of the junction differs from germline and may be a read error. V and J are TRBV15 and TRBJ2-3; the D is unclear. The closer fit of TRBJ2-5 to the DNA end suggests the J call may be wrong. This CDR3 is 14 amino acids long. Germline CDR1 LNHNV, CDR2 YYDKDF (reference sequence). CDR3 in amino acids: CATSMGSSQDTQYF. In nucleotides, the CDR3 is TGTGCCACCAGCATGGGCTCCAGTCAAGATACCCAGTACTTC.

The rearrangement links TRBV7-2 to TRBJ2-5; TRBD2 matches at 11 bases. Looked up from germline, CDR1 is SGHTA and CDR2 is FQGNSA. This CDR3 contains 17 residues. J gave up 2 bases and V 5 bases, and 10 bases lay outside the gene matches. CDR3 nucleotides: TGTGCCAGCAGCGGAACGGGTAGCGGGGGGGAGCAAGAGACCCAGTACTTC. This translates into CASSGTGSGGEQETQYF. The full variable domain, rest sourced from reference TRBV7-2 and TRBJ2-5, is GAGVSQSPSNKVTEKGKDVELRCDPISGHTALYWYRQSLGQGLEFLIYFQGNSAPDKSGLPSDRFSAERTGGSVSTLTIQRTQQEDSAVYLCASSGTGSGGEQETQYFGPGTRLLVL.

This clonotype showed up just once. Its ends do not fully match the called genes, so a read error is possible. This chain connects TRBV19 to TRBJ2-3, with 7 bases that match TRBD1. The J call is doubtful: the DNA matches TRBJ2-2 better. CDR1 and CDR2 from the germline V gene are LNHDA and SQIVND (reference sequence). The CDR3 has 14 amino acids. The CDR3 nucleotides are TGTGCCAGTAGTGCTGCGACAGGGACCGGTGAGCTGTTTTTT. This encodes CASSAATGTGELFF.

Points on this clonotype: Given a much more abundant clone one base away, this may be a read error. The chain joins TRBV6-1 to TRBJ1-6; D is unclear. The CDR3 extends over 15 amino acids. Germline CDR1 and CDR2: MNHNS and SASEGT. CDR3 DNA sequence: TGTGCCGGCAGCCCCGCGGGCCATTATAATTCACCCCTCCACTTT. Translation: CAGSPAGHYNSPLHF.

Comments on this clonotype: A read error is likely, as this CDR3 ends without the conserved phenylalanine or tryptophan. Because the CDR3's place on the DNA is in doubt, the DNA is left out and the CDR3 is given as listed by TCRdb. The CDR3: CARPEVLAVGQAP. V usage is TRBV7-2 and J usage is TRBJ1-2; TRBD1, the table's D call, was not compared with the DNA. The CDR3 totals 13 residues, both ends included. Per the germline V gene, CDR1 is SGHTA and CDR2 is FQGNSA.